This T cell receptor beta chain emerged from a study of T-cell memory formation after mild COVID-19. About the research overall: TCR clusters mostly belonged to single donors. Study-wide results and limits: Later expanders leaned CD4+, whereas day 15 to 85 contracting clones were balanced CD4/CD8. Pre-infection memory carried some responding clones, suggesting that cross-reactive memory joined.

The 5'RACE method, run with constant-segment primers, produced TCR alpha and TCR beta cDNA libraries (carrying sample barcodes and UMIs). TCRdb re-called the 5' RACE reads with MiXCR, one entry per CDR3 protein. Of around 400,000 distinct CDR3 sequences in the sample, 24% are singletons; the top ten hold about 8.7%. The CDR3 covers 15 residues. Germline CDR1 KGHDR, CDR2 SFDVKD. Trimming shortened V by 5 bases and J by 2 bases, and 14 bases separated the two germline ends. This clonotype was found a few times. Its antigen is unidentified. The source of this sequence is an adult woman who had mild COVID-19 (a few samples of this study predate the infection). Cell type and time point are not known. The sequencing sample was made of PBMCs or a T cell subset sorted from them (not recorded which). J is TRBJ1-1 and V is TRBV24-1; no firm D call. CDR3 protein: CATSGPGSANTEAFF. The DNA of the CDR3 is TGTGCCACCAGTGGACCGGGGTCAGCCAACACTGAAGCTTTCTTT.